This passage covers 27 T cell receptor beta chains from one sample sequenced in a study of T cells in Graves' hyperthyroidism and ophthalmopathy. Amplification of TCR beta CDR3 regions was performed using RNA transcripts as template. Using the HTBI primer set, a first-round RT-PCR was run on the TCR CDR3. In TCRdb, the multiplex PCR reads were re-called with MiXCR into one record per CDR3 protein. The profile shows more than 550,000 distinct CDR3 sequences, over 15% of them singletons. The specimen was blood. These receptors were obtained from a woman aged 45-65 years with Graves' hyperthyroidism that later progressed to Graves' ophthalmopathy.

In this sample, this clonotype turned up many times. The V and J genes are TRBV3-1 and TRBJ1-4, with D maybe TRBD1 (5 bases). Germline CDR1 reads LGHDT; CDR2 reads YNNKEL (reference sequence). With 3 bases removed from V and 0 bases from J, the gap between germline ends came to 17 bases. The CDR3 consists of 18 residues. CDR3: CASSQSEGRGSTNEKLFF. DNA for the CDR3: TGTGCCAGCAGCCAGTCGGAGGGGAGAGGGTCAACTAATGAAAAACTGTTTTTT.

V gene TRBV6-9 combines with J gene TRBJ1-5, with no clear D. The germline V gene has CDR1 MNHGY and CDR2 SVAAGI. The CDR3 has 13 amino acids. V was clipped by 4 bases and J by 1 base, with 5 bases between them. CDR3 bases: TGTGCCAGCAGTTTTGCAAGCAATCAGCCCCAGCATTTT. Its translation: CASSFASNQPQHF.

This clonotype was seen repeatedly, ten times or more. V usage is TRBV15 and J usage is TRBJ1-5, with unresolved D. V was pared by 0 bases and J by 0 bases, with 9 bases between. The CDR3 totals 16 residues. Germline V gene lookup returns CDR1 LNHNV and CDR2 YYDKDF (reference sequence). The CDR3 region has the DNA TGTGCCACCAGCAGAGATCGAGGGTTTAGCAATCAGCCCCAGCATTTT. As protein: CATSRDRGFSNQPQHF.

The chain joins TRBV7-6 to TRBJ2-7, with 15 bases fitting TRBD2. V was clipped by 5 bases and J by 0 bases; unmatched bases: 2. This CDR3 has 16 residues. Germline-derived CDR1 and CDR2 are SGHVS and FNYEAQ. Here the CDR3 DNA reads TGTGCCAGCAGCATGGGACTAGCGGGGGGCTCCTACGAGCAGTACTTC. Its translation: CASSMGLAGGSYEQYF.

This clonotype has more than one count but fewer than ten. The chain joins TRBV9 to TRBJ1-5, with D hard to call. CDR3 length equals 14 residues. The germline V gene encodes CDR1 SGDLS and CDR2 YYNGEE. Between the trimmed V and J ends, which lost 3 bases and 4 bases, there was a span of 11 bases. This CDR3 is CASSASGRNQPQHF. The CDR3, as DNA: TGTGCCAGCAGCGCTTCCGGCAGAAATCAGCCCCAGCATTTT.

This clonotype was observed a handful of times. The CDR3 nucleotides read TGCAGCGTTGAAGATAGAGAGCTTACCGGGGAGCTGTTTTTT. Its translation is CSVEDRELTGELFF. The V gene is TRBV29-1, the J gene TRBJ2-2, with D unresolved. The germline V gene encodes CDR1 SQVTM and CDR2 ANQGSEA. Trimming cost V 0 bases and J 5 bases, with 10 bases left between them. The CDR3 totals 14 residues.

This clonotype was seen a few times. This sequence joins TRBV27 and TRBJ2-1, with 8 bases fitting TRBD2. V gave up 5 bases and J gave up 2 bases; unmatched junction bases: 2. The CDR3 is made up of 14 amino acids. Germline CDR1 reads MNHEY; CDR2 reads SMNVEV (reference sequence). CDR3 DNA: TGTGCCAGCAGTGCCGGGGGGGCCTACAATGAGCAGTTCTTC. Its protein product is CASSAGGAYNEQFF.

This clonotype was picked up many times. The chain is built from TRBV3-1 and TRBJ1-1; 8 positions match TRBD1. The CDR3 is made up of 15 amino acids. Germline CDR1 reads LGHDT; CDR2 reads YNNKEL (reference sequence). The junction had 11 bases not matched to a gene; V was cut back by 7 bases and J by 4 bases. CDR3 DNA sequence: TGTGCCAGCAACAAAAGGGGGCAGGGGGCCACTGAAGCTTTCTTT. This sequence encodes CASNKRGQGATEAFF.

V gene TRBV29-1 combines with J gene TRBJ2-7; 8 bases map to TRBD2. J lost 2 bases, V lost 4 bases, and 7 bases had no gene match. The CDR3 has 14 residues. CDR1 and CDR2 from the germline V gene are SQVTM and ANQGSEA. CDR3 loop: CSVVTAGVPYEQYF. CDR3 sequence (DNA): TGCAGCGTTGTAACAGCGGGGGTTCCCTACGAGCAGTACTTC.

Concerning this clonotype itself: The CDR3 end shows no conserved phenylalanine or tryptophan, and so a read error is likely. The chain carries TRBV18 and TRBJ1-1; D not resolved. The V gene's germline CDR1 is KGHSH and CDR2 LQKENI. V was trimmed by 5 bases and J by 1 base, leaving 17 bases between them. The CDR3 length is 16 residues. In DNA, the CDR3 is TGTGCCAGCTCAAGTTGGGTGGGCGGACCGAACACTGAAGCTTTCCTT. Translating gives CASSSWVGGPNTEAFL.

The J gene is TRBJ2-6, the V gene TRBV5-1; no clear D gene. The germline V gene encodes CDR1 SGHRS and CDR2 YFSETQ. V lost 0 bases and J 1 base, leaving 11 bases between the germline ends. The CDR3 runs to 17 residues. CDR3 DNA sequence: TGCGCCAGCAGCTTGGGACCGACGGATTCTGGGGCCAACGTCCTGACTTTC. It encodes CASSLGPTDSGANVLTF.

This clonotype was detected ten times or more. The chain has TRBV7-8 and TRBJ2-7; 10 positions match TRBD2. CDR3 length: 17 amino acids. Unmatched junction bases numbered 14, after V lost 5 bases and J lost 4 bases. Germline CDR1 is SGHVS and CDR2 is FQNEAQ. CDR3 DNA sequence: TGTGCCAGCAGCCTAAATCCGGGACTAGCGCAATTTTACGAGCAGTACTTC. Amino acid sequence: CASSLNPGLAQFYEQYF.

This chain links TRBV10-3 with TRBJ1-4; D unresolved. The V end lost 8 bases, the J end lost 3 bases, and 13 bases lay between the germline ends. CDR1 ENHRY and CDR2 SYGVKD come from the germline V gene. The CDR3 is 14 amino acids. CDR3 sequence (DNA): TGTGCCATCCGTCGGGATGGCGCTAATGAAAAACTGTTTTTT. This encodes CAIRRDGANEKLFF.

This clonotype has more than one count but fewer than ten. V is TRBV6-5 and J is TRBJ1-1; no clear D. V was cut by 4 bases and J by 1 base, with 10 bases left in between. CDR3 length equals 14 residues. Per germline, CDR1 MNHEY and CDR2 SVGAGI. This chain's CDR3 is CASSSWTANTEAFF. The CDR3 bases are TGTGCCAGCAGTTCCTGGACGGCGAACACTGAAGCTTTCTTT.

The CDR3 protein is CASIPSGLTGELFF. The CDR3 nucleotides are TGTGCCAGTATTCCCTCGGGACTCACCGGGGAGCTGTTTTTT. The rearrangement uses TRBV19 and TRBJ2-2; a weak D match, TRBD2 (6 bases). The CDR3 sequence is 14 residues long. V was shortened by 7 bases and J by 4 bases, with 13 bases between the two germline ends. Germline lookup yields CDR1 LNHDA and CDR2 SQIVND (reference sequence).

In DNA, the CDR3 is TGCGCCAGCAGCTTGGAGCCGGACGGCCTCTATGGCTACACCTTC. Encoded protein: CASSLEPDGLYGYTF. The chain combines TRBV5-1 with TRBJ1-2, with D unclear. Trimming cost V 0 bases and J 4 bases, with 13 bases left between them. The length of the CDR3 is 15 residues. Germline assignment: CDR1 SGHRS and CDR2 YFSETQ.

This clonotype has ten or more counts. The rearrangement links TRBV24-1 to TRBJ2-2; 9 nucleotides align to TRBD2. Looked up from germline, CDR1 is KGHDR and CDR2 is SFDVKD. CDR3 length: 16 residues. V lost 0 bases and J lost 7; bases outside the gene matches: 5. For the CDR3, the DNA is TGTGCCACCAGTGATTTGCGCGGGGGGGCCGGCGGGGAGCTGTTTTTT. Translated, it gives CATSDLRGGAGGELFF.

The J gene is TRBJ2-1, the V gene TRBV29-1; unclear D gene. The CDR3 has 13 residues. Looked up from germline, CDR1 is SQVTM and CDR2 is ANQGSEA. The V end lost 2 bases, the J end lost 0 bases, and 5 bases lay between the germline ends. The CDR3 sequence: CSVELLSYNEQFF. CDR3 bases: TGCAGCGTTGAACTCCTCTCCTACAATGAGCAGTTCTTC.

This clonotype was recorded a few times. The rearrangement joins TRBV30 to TRBJ2-5, with D possibly matching TRBD2 (6 bases). CDR1 GTSNPN and CDR2 SVGIG come from the germline V gene (reference sequence). V was cut by 1 base and J by 5 bases, with 11 bases left in between. CDR3 length: 13 residues. CDR3 in DNA: TGTGCCTGGAGTGAACCAGGAGGGGAGACCCAGTACTTC. This encodes CAWSEPGGETQYF.

This clonotype was seen ten or more times. V is TRBV2 and J is TRBJ1-2; the D gene is possibly TRBD1 (6 bases). Trimming removed 4 bases from V and 2 bases from J, with 11 bases in between. Germline lookup yields CDR1 SNHLY and CDR2 FYNNEI. The CDR3 runs 14 residues. The CDR3 DNA sequence: TGTGCCAGCAGTGTTTCGCAGGGGAACTATGGCTACACCTTC. Its translation: CASSVSQGNYGYTF.

In this sample, this clonotype turned up many times. The chain is built from TRBV27 and TRBJ2-1; the D gene could be TRBD1 or TRBD2 (5 bases each). Germline V lookup: CDR1 MNHEY, CDR2 SMNVEV (reference sequence). V was clipped by 8 bases and J by 4 bases, with 18 bases between them. This CDR3 is 15 amino acids long. The DNA of the CDR3 is TGTGCCAGCTCCGGGGCAGAGATTTTGTACAATGAGCAGTTCTTC. Protein product: CASSGAEILYNEQFF.

A word on this clonotype: A much larger clone lies one base from this, so it may be a read error. As DNA, the CDR3 is TGTGCCAGCTCACCGGGACAGGGGGATCAAGAGACCCAGTACTTC. Protein sequence: CASSPGQGDQETQYF. This chain uses TRBV18 with TRBJ2-5, with 11 bases matching TRBD1. V dropped 3 bases and J dropped 2; count of bases not matched to a gene: 2. The CDR3 runs 15 residues. Germline CDR1 KGHSH, CDR2 LQKENI.

V gene TRBV29-1 combines with J gene TRBJ2-3; 10 bases agree with TRBD2. V lost 2 bases and J lost 4; bases outside the gene matches: 6. The CDR3 runs to 15 residues. Germline CDR1 reads SQVTM; CDR2 reads ANQGSEA. The DNA for the CDR3 is TGCAGCGTTGAAACCTTAGCGGGGGGACCAGATACGCAGTATTTT. Translating gives CSVETLAGGPDTQYF.

This chain connects TRBV19 to TRBJ2-1; 16 bases fit TRBD2. Germline V lookup: CDR1 LNHDA, CDR2 SQIVND (reference sequence). Trimming removed 5 bases from V and 11 bases from J; junction bases left unmatched: 6. The CDR3 extends over 15 amino acids. The CDR3 here is CASSEGLAGGLKQFF. The CDR3 DNA is TGTGCCAGTAGTGAGGGACTAGCGGGGGGGCTGAAGCAGTTCTTC.

Only one count was recorded for this clonotype. The rearrangement joins TRBV20-1 to TRBJ1-2; D unclear. The germline gives CDR1 DFQATT, CDR2 SNEGSKA (reference sequence). The CDR3 spans 12 residues. The CDR3 reads CSNSKANYGYTF. The DNA of the CDR3 is TGCAGCAACAGTAAAGCTAACTATGGCTACACCTTC.

The rearrangement joins TRBV2 to TRBJ2-1; 9 nucleotides match TRBD1. V trimming: 7 bases; J trimming: 0 bases; junction bases outside the gene matches: 10. The CDR3 consists of 17 residues. CDR1 is SNHLY and CDR2 is FYNNEI in the germline V gene. The CDR3 spells CASITDRGFSSYNEQFF. Written as DNA, the CDR3 is TGTGCCAGCATAACCGACAGGGGGTTCAGCTCCTACAATGAGCAGTTCTTC.

This chain uses TRBV19 with TRBJ1-2, with D perhaps TRBD1 (5 bases). Between the trimmed V and J ends, which lost 4 bases and 4 bases, there was a span of 13 bases. The CDR3 is made up of 14 amino acids. Looked up from germline, CDR1 is LNHDA and CDR2 is SQIVND (reference sequence). CDR3 in DNA: TGTGCCAGTAGTACCGACAGAGACGCCTATGGCTACACCTTC. Translation gives CASSTDRDAYGYTF.